These 27 T cell receptor beta chains share one sample of origin, sequenced in a study of blood T cell repertoires in COVID-19 (dated by TCRdb to about 2020). Receptor amplification or capture employed the immunoSEQ multiplex PCR assay. The table was pulled from immuneACCESS by TCRdb, which kept in-frame rearrangements only. Such tables lose some clones; where checked, under half of the loss comes from unresolved V genes, and the rest has no known cause. This sample comprises about 320,000 clones, approximately 88% of them detected only once. The biggest ten clones account for roughly 5.2% of the sample. The sequenced sample consisted of PBMCs or T cells enriched from blood (not recorded which). Receptors were obtained from a man in his sixties who had recovered from COVID-19.

This rearrangement joins TRBV19 to TRBJ1-4, with a tentative D call TRBD1 (5 bases). The germline V gene has CDR1 LNHDA and CDR2 SQIVND (reference sequence). Trimming removed 0 bases at V and 4 bases at J, with 9 bases between. This CDR3 region has 15 residues. The CDR3, as DNA: TGTGCCAGTAGTATAGATCGACAGTATAATGAAAAACTGTTTTTT. Amino acid sequence: CASSIDRQYNEKLFF.

This clone is a singleton in its sample. The rearrangement uses TRBV18 and TRBJ1-1; D might be TRBD1 (5 bases). Germline values: CDR1 KGHSH, CDR2 LQKENI. The V and J ends lost 4 bases and 7 bases respectively, with 13 bases between them. The CDR3 is 13 residues long. The CDR3 is CASSQTGGGEAFF. CDR3 bases: TGTGCCAGCTCACAAACGGGGGGAGGTGAAGCTTTCTTT.

This clone occurred a few times. The chain has TRBV28 and TRBJ2-7; 13 bases match TRBD2. The CDR3 has 18 residues. V lost 4 bases to trimming and J lost 1 base; unmatched junction nucleotides: 10. The germline V gene encodes CDR1 MDHEN and CDR2 SYDVKM. The CDR3 nucleotides read TGTGCCAGCAGTTCCGCCGGGACTAGCGGGACCTTATCCTACGAGCAGTACTTC. This encodes CASSSAGTSGTLSYEQYF. The whole variable domain, filled in from reference TRBV28 and TRBJ2-7, reads DVKVTQSSRYLVKRTGEKVFLECVQDMDHENMFWYRQDPGLGLRLIYFSYDVKMKEKGDIPEGYSVSREKKERFSLILESASTNQTSMYLCASSSAGTSGTLSYEQYFGPGTRLTVT.

This chain links TRBV3-1 (or the pseudogene TRBV3-2) with TRBJ1-4; a possible D gene is TRBD1 (5 bases). V was cut by 6 bases and J by 3 bases, with 8 bases left in between. CDR3 size: 13 residues. In germline, CDR1 is LGHDT, CDR2 YNNKEL (reference sequence). CDR3: CASRRQPNEKLFF. CDR3 DNA sequence: TGTGCCAGCAGGAGACAGCCTAATGAAAAACTGTTTTTT.

The chain is built from TRBV2 and TRBJ2-7, with a tentative D call TRBD1 (6 bases). CDR1 is SNHLY and CDR2 is FYNNEI in the germline V gene. Trimming stripped 1 base from V and 3 bases from J, with 10 bases between. The CDR3 length is 14 residues. CDR3 in DNA: TGTGCCAGCAGTGAAGGGGGACAAATCTACGAGCAGTACTTC. Its translation: CASSEGGQIYEQYF.

The J gene is TRBJ1-2, the V gene TRBV2; the match to TRBD1 covers 8 bases. Losses at the gene ends were 2 bases for V and 7 bases for J; bases not matched to a gene: 9. CDR1 is SNHLY, CDR2 FYNNEI, per germline. The CDR3 runs 15 residues. CDR3 sequence: CASSEIRTGFSGYTF. In DNA form, the CDR3 reads TGTGCCAGCAGTGAAATTAGGACAGGGTTCTCTGGCTACACCTTC.

J is TRBJ2-1 and V is TRBV28, with D hard to call. The germline CDR1 and CDR2 sequences are MDHEN and SYDVKM. This CDR3 comprises 12 residues. The ends were cut back, 6 bases at V and 12 bases at J, with 15 bases in the middle. CDR3 sequence reads: CASSPIIVGQFF. The CDR3 DNA is TGTGCCAGCAGCCCGATCATAGTCGGGCAGTTCTTC.

V and J are TRBV7-3 and TRBJ2-3; a possible D gene is TRBD2 (5 bases). CDR1 and CDR2 (germline): SGHTA, FQGTGA. V was clipped by 3 bases and J by 6 bases, with 10 bases between them. This CDR3 region has 13 residues. The CDR3 is CASSFTGMDTQYF. DNA of the CDR3: TGTGCCAGCAGCTTCACGGGAATGGATACGCAGTATTTT.

The chain has TRBV19 and TRBJ2-2; D call uncertain. The CDR3 is 13 amino acids. Trimming took off 6 bases at V and 2 bases at J, with 7 bases between the two ends. Germline V gene sequence: CDR1 LNHDA, CDR2 SQIVND (reference sequence). The CDR3 sequence is CASRLVNTGELFF. The DNA of the CDR3 is TGTGCCAGTAGATTAGTTAACACCGGGGAGCTGTTTTTT.

This rearrangement joins TRBV4-3 to TRBJ2-2; a weak D match, TRBD1 (5 bases). The germline V and J ends were trimmed by 4 bases and 1 base, with 13 bases remaining between them. This CDR3 is 16 amino acids long. Germline CDR1 LGHNA, CDR2 YSLEER. CDR3 protein: CASSPNPQGNTGELFF. In DNA form, the CDR3 reads TGCGCCAGCAGCCCAAACCCCCAGGGGAACACCGGGGAGCTGTTTTTT.

This chain connects TRBV19 to TRBJ1-3; 7 bases fit TRBD1. V shed 8 bases, J shed 2 bases, and the junction held 9 bases outside the gene matches. Germline CDR1 reads LNHDA; CDR2 reads SQIVND (reference sequence). This CDR3 has 15 residues. The CDR3 region has the DNA TGTGCCAGTTTCAACAGGGGTTTAACTGGAAACACCATATATTTT. Encoded protein: CASFNRGLTGNTIYF.

V is TRBV6-5 and J is TRBJ2-7, with TRBD2 matching 10 bases. J lost 3 bases, V lost 6 bases, and 8 bases had no gene match. The CDR3 is 15 residues long. CDR1 MNHEY and CDR2 SVGAGI come from the germline V gene. In nucleotides, the CDR3 is TGTGCCAGCAGCCGGAACGGACTAGCGGACTACGAGCAGTACTTC. It yields the protein CASSRNGLADYEQYF.

The V and J genes are TRBV13 and TRBJ1-4; TRBD1 matches 7 bases. This CDR3 contains 14 residues. Germline V lookup: CDR1 PRHDT, CDR2 FYEKMQ (reference sequence). V was clipped by 4 bases and J by 8 bases; unmatched bases: 7. The CDR3 coding sequence is TGTGCCAGCAGCTACCGGGACAGTAAAGAAAAACTGTTTTTT. It codes for CASSYRDSKEKLFF.

This sequence joins TRBV5-5 and TRBJ2-3; no reliable D call. Trimming left V 4 bases short and J 0 bases short, with 15 bases between. This CDR3 has 16 amino acids. Germline CDR1 is SGHKS and CDR2 is YYEKEE (reference sequence). For the CDR3, the DNA is TGTGCCAGCAGCCCTCGTTGGAGCACTAGCACAGATACGCAGTATTTT. It codes for CASSPRWSTSTDTQYF.

The V and J genes are TRBV10-3 and TRBJ2-5; a possible D gene is TRBD1 (6 bases). CDR3 length: 16 residues. The germline V gene has CDR1 ENHRY and CDR2 SYGVKD. Trimming left V 3 bases short and J 3 bases short, with 17 bases between. The CDR3 loop reads CAISEGQGPGEETQYF. The CDR3 coding sequence is TGTGCCATCAGTGAAGGCCAAGGTCCAGGGGAAGAGACCCAGTACTTC.

The chain links TRBV19 to TRBJ2-7, with 7 bases aligning to TRBD1. V was clipped by 2 bases and J by 0 bases; unmatched bases: 4. This CDR3 comprises 15 residues. Germline-derived CDR1 and CDR2 are LNHDA and SQIVND (reference sequence). CDR3 region: CASSITGTASYEQYF. The CDR3 DNA reads as TGTGCCAGTAGTATAACCGGGACAGCCTCCTACGAGCAGTACTTC. The full variable domain, rest sourced from reference TRBV19 and TRBJ2-7, is DGGITQSPKYLFRKEGQNVTLSCEQNLNHDAMYWYRQDPGQGLRLIYYSQIVNDFQKGDIAEGYSVSREKKESFPLTVTSAQKNPTAFYLCASSITGTASYEQYFGPGTRLTVT.

The chain combines TRBV19 with TRBJ1-6, with 10 bases that match TRBD1. CDR3 length equals 16 residues. Germline CDR1 reads LNHDA; CDR2 reads SQIVND (reference sequence). With 6 bases clipped from V and 10 bases from J, the junction kept 12 bases outside the gene matches. CDR3 residues: CASRNLPGQGFSPLHF. DNA for the CDR3: TGTGCCAGTAGGAACCTACCGGGACAGGGGTTCTCACCCCTCCACTTT.

This rearrangement joins TRBV7-2 to TRBJ2-1, with TRBD1 identical over 8 bases. The V gene end was trimmed by 5 bases and the J gene end by 4 bases; junction bases not matched to a gene: 7. The germline V gene has CDR1 SGHTA and CDR2 FQGNSA. The CDR3 has 15 amino acids. Here the CDR3 DNA reads TGTGCCAGCAGCGTTCAGGGGGCCGATTACAATGAGCAGTTCTTC. The encoded protein is CASSVQGADYNEQFF.

This chain uses TRBV7-9 with TRBJ1-1; the match to TRBD1 covers 12 bases. Trimming cost V 4 bases and J 1 base; bases outside gene matches: 7. This CDR3 is 17 amino acids long. Germline V lookup: CDR1 SEHNR, CDR2 FQNEAQ (reference sequence). The CDR3 DNA reads TGTGCCAGCAGCTCGGGGGACAGGGGGCGCGGGAACACTGAAGCTTTCTTT. This translates into CASSSGDRGRGNTEAFF.

This sequence joins TRBV7-2 and TRBJ2-7; D not resolved. Germline V lookup: CDR1 SGHTA, CDR2 FQGNSA. The CDR3 is 15 residues long. V lost 5 bases and J lost 3, with 17 bases in between. The CDR3 DNA is TGTGCCAGCAGCCCTGCCCGGGTGACCCACTACGAGCAGTACTTC. Protein: CASSPARVTHYEQYF.

This chain joins TRBV6-1 and TRBJ1-6; D gene unclear. CDR3 length: 14 amino acids. V dropped 1 base and J dropped 6 bases, with 7 bases sitting between them. In germline, CDR1 is MNHNS, CDR2 SASEGT. The CDR3 reads CASSEVGSNSPLHF. The CDR3 DNA is TGTGCCAGCAGTGAAGTAGGGAGTAATTCACCCCTCCACTTT.

The chain carries TRBV10-1 and TRBJ2-3; the D gene is possibly TRBD1 (6 bases). CDR3 length equals 15 residues. Germline assignment: CDR1 WNHNN and CDR2 SYGVQD (reference sequence). The V end lost 0 bases, the J end lost 6 bases, and 13 bases lay between the germline ends. In DNA, the CDR3 is TGCGCCAGCAGTGAGTCGACTGCTACAGGGGATACGCAGTATTTT. It encodes CASSESTATGDTQYF.

The rearrangement joins TRBV28 to TRBJ2-7; D is perhaps TRBD1 (7 bases). Trimming removed 6 bases at V and 2 bases at J, with 20 bases between. Germline CDR1 MDHEN, CDR2 SYDVKM. The CDR3 is 16 residues long. The DNA of the CDR3 is TGTGCCAGCAGGCCTAAGAGGGGGCGGGATACCTACGAGCAGTACTTC. It codes for CASRPKRGRDTYEQYF.

The gene calls are TRBV14 and TRBJ1-1; D might be TRBD1 (5 bases). The V end lost 4 bases, the J end lost 2 bases, and 14 bases lay between the germline ends. Per germline, CDR1 SGHDN and CDR2 FVKESK. This CDR3 comprises 15 residues. The CDR3: CASSRETAINTEAFF. CDR3 nucleotides: TGTGCCAGCAGCCGCGAGACAGCGATAAACACTGAAGCTTTCTTT.

CDR3 sequence reads: CASSEDRGLVTEAFF. CDR3 coding DNA: TGCGCCAGCAGTGAGGACAGGGGGTTGGTCACTGAAGCTTTCTTT. V gene TRBV10-1 combines with J gene TRBJ1-1; 9 nucleotides match TRBD1. Germline loops: CDR1 WNHNN, CDR2 SYGVQD (reference sequence). The CDR3 runs 15 residues. Germline trimming cut 2 bases from V and 4 bases from J; bases unmatched to any gene: 5.

The J gene is TRBJ2-1, the V gene TRBV6-6; 10 positions match TRBD2. Germline assignment: CDR1 MNHNY and CDR2 SVGAGI (reference sequence). The CDR3 contains 15 residues. J was trimmed by 2 bases and V by 4 bases; bases with no gene match: 2. CDR3 nucleotides: TGTGCCAGCAGTTCTCTAGCGGGGGCCTACAATGAGCAGTTCTTC. The encoded protein is CASSSLAGAYNEQFF.

The V gene is TRBV19, the J gene TRBJ2-1; 9 nucleotides match TRBD2. Trimming cost V 7 bases and J 6 bases; bases outside gene matches: 10. Germline values: CDR1 LNHDA, CDR2 SQIVND (reference sequence). The CDR3 consists of 15 residues. This CDR3 is CASTRSGRFSNEQFF. The CDR3, as DNA: TGTGCCAGTACCAGGAGCGGGAGGTTTTCCAATGAGCAGTTCTTC.